What follows is one TCR beta chain and its context. Its antigen is unknown. The entry originates in a study of beta chain features in type 1 diabetes. Study information: Patients and healthy donors were similar in age, gender and cell yields. Notes on the study in general: Shortening that was moderate but significant affected the TCRB CDR3s of Type 1 diabetes patients in all four CD4+ subsets. Still unanswered here is whether HLA type influences TCRB rearrangement.

Every donor had blood drawn once into heparin, approximately 0.11 L on average. Reverse transcription of all isolated RNA meant that expressed TCRB transcripts were sequenced. TCRdb's table, derived via immunoSEQ multiplex PCR, lists solely in-frame clones and lacks some. Among 40,000 to 65,000 clones listed, under 75% were seen once. The CDR3 has 17 amino acids. J lost 4 bases, V lost 2 bases, and 8 bases had no gene match. Germline V lookup: CDR1 MDHEN, CDR2 SYDVKM. This sequence joins TRBV28 and TRBJ1-5; 10 bases align to TRBD1. The TCR originated in a woman aged 25 to 39 with type 1 diabetes. Sequencing was performed on stem cell memory CD4+ T cells from blood. The CDR3 DNA sequence: TGTGCCAGCAGTTTAAATACCGGGACAGGGGTAAATCAGCCCCAGCATTTT. Translated, it gives CASSLNTGTGVNQPQHF.